This entry lists 17 T cell receptor beta chains sequenced from one sample in a study of blood T cell repertoires in COVID-19. Clones were read by immunoSEQ multiplex PCR, and TCRdb kept only the in-frame ones, dropping some. The sample carries tens of thousands of clones, approximately 90% recorded once. Specimen: peripheral blood. Receptors originate from a woman of 80 years or more with active COVID-19.

CDR3 sequence reads: CASSSRGLAGSIQETQYF. CDR3 DNA sequence: TGTGCCAGCAGCTCGAGGGGACTAGCGGGCTCAATCCAAGAGACCCAGTACTTC. The rearrangement uses TRBV5-6 and TRBJ2-5; the match to TRBD2 covers 12 bases. The trim removed 3 bases at V and 1 base at J, leaving 10 bases unmatched. Germline lookup yields CDR1 SGHDT and CDR2 YYEEEE. The CDR3 runs 18 residues.

The chain is built from TRBV28 and TRBJ1-5; maybe TRBD1 (5 bases). Germline V lookup: CDR1 MDHEN, CDR2 SYDVKM. V shed 8 bases and J shed 6 bases, with 23 bases lying between them. The CDR3 loop spans 16 amino acids. The CDR3 nucleotides read TGTGCCAGCTTATCCGGGTCAGGGTTGCAGAGTCAGCCCCAGCATTTT. Protein product: CASLSGSGLQSQPQHF.

The chain carries TRBV19 and TRBJ1-3, with a possible D match to TRBD1 (6 bases). V gave up 7 bases and J gave up 4 bases, with 23 bases separating them. Per the germline V gene, CDR1 is LNHDA and CDR2 is SQIVND (reference sequence). CDR3 size: 17 residues. The DNA for the CDR3 is TGTGCCAGTAAGGGGCCGCAGGGGAGTCCCCTCGGAAACACCATATATTTT. This gives the protein CASKGPQGSPLGNTIYF.

This rearrangement joins TRBV7-9 to TRBJ2-1, with D possibly matching TRBD2 (5 bases). V was clipped by 3 bases and J by 10 bases, with 13 bases between them. Germline V gives CDR1 SEHNR, CDR2 FQNEAQ (reference sequence). The CDR3 sequence is 13 residues long. CDR3 residues: CASSLGPEVEQFF. CDR3 bases: TGTGCCAGCAGCTTGGGCCCGGAGGTGGAGCAGTTCTTC.

CDR3 coding DNA: TGTGCCAGCAGCCCGACTAGCGGGGTTTTCCACGAGCAGTACTTC. Translating gives CASSPTSGVFHEQYF. This rearrangement joins TRBV7-2 to TRBJ2-7; TRBD2 matches 11 bases. The trim removed 5 bases at V and 5 bases at J, leaving 8 bases unmatched. Looked up from germline, CDR1 is SGHTA and CDR2 is FQGNSA. The CDR3 has 15 residues. The whole variable domain, filled in from reference TRBV7-2 and TRBJ2-7, reads GAGVSQSPSNKVTEKGKDVELRCDPISGHTALYWYRQSLGQGLEFLIYFQGNSAPDKSGLPSDRFSAERTGGSVSTLTIQRTQQEDSAVYLCASSPTSGVFHEQYFGPGTRLTVT.

The rearrangement links TRBV29-1 to TRBJ1-3; 8 bases map to TRBD1. This CDR3 is 16 amino acids long. From germline, CDR1 is SQVTM and CDR2 ANQGSEA. V lost 0 bases to trimming and J lost 0 bases; unmatched junction nucleotides: 4. CDR3 in amino acids: CSVEDLGQDSGNTIYF. The CDR3 bases are TGCAGCGTTGAAGATTTGGGACAGGACTCTGGAAACACCATATATTTT. The entire variable domain, with the rest obtained from reference TRBV29-1 and TRBJ1-3, is as follows: SAVISQKPSRDICQRGTSLTIQCQVDSQVTMMFWYRQQPGQSLTLIATANQGSEATYESGFVIDKFPISRPNLTFSTLTVSNMSPEDSSIYLCSVEDLGQDSGNTIYFGEGSWLTVV.

This clone occurred once. The J gene is TRBJ2-7, the V gene TRBV27; 12 bases map to TRBD2. The CDR3 length is 15 residues. Trimming cost V 5 bases and J 5 bases; bases outside gene matches: 7. Germline lookup yields CDR1 MNHEY and CDR2 SMNVEV (reference sequence). The CDR3 loop reads CASSDLAGGPHEQYF. Written as DNA, the CDR3 is TGTGCCAGCAGTGACCTAGCGGGAGGGCCCCACGAGCAGTACTTC.

V and J are TRBV30 and TRBJ2-1, with TRBD2 matching 7 bases. The CDR3 spans 15 residues. The trim removed 0 bases at V and 4 bases at J, leaving 6 bases unmatched. The germline V gene has CDR1 GTSNPN and CDR2 SVGIG (reference sequence). CDR3 DNA: TGTGCCTGGAGTGTAGGGACTACCCTGTACAATGAGCAGTTCTTC. It yields the protein CAWSVGTTLYNEQFF.

This chain uses TRBV2 with TRBJ1-4, with 7 bases fitting TRBD1. The CDR3 loop spans 14 amino acids. Germline V gene sequence: CDR1 SNHLY, CDR2 FYNNEI. V was clipped by 3 bases and J by 6 bases; unmatched bases: 4. CDR3 in amino acids: CASSDAQGDEKLFF. The CDR3 DNA follows: TGTGCCAGCAGTGATGCCCAGGGGGATGAAAAACTGTTTTTT.

The rearrangement joins TRBV5-4 to TRBJ2-7; 7 bases match TRBD2. V was pared by 3 bases and J by 2 bases, with 5 bases of the junction left unmatched. The CDR3 loop spans 14 amino acids. The germline V gene encodes CDR1 SGHNT and CDR2 YYREEE (reference sequence). Written as DNA, the CDR3 is TGTGCCAGCAGCTCGTATGGGGGGGCCTACGAGCAGTACGTC. It codes for CASSSYGGAYEQYV.

This sequence joins TRBV7-9 and TRBJ2-6, with 7 bases lining up with TRBD1. The V segment lost 5 bases and the J segment 3 bases; nucleotides outside the gene matches: 7. Germline V gene sequence: CDR1 SEHNR, CDR2 FQNEAQ (reference sequence). CDR3 size: 16 residues. This chain's CDR3 is CASSREGASGANVLTF. The CDR3 region has the DNA TGTGCCAGCAGCCGAGAGGGGGCAAGTGGGGCCAACGTCCTGACTTTC.

The V and J genes are TRBV4-1 and TRBJ2-7, with D possibly matching TRBD1 (7 bases). The CDR3 totals 12 residues. CDR1 is MGHRA, CDR2 YSYEKL, per germline. The CDR3 region is CASSQDRGDRIV. CDR3 coding DNA: TGCGCCAGCAGCCAAGACAGGGGGGACAGAATCGTC.

The J gene is TRBJ2-2, the V gene TRBV7-7; 8 bases line up with TRBD2. J gave up 2 bases and V 2 bases, and 4 bases lay outside the gene matches. This CDR3 is built from 16 residues. Germline CDR1 is SSHAT and CDR2 is FNYEAQ (reference sequence). The CDR3 DNA sequence: TGTGCCAGCAGCTTATCCCGGGGGGGTAACACCGGGGAGCTGTTTTTT. As protein: CASSLSRGGNTGELFF.

The V call is TRBV28, the J call TRBJ1-5; tentatively, D is TRBD1 (6 bases). The CDR3 sequence is 12 residues long. Trimming removed 10 bases from V and 11 bases from J, with 18 bases in between. Germline CDR1 MDHEN, CDR2 SYDVKM. This chain's CDR3 is CATQGGATAQHF. The CDR3 DNA reads as TGTGCCACCCAAGGGGGGGCCACGGCCCAGCATTTT. Full variable domain (missing parts from reference TRBV28 and TRBJ1-5): DVKVTQSSRYLVKRTGEKVFLECVQDMDHENMFWYRQDPGLGLRLIYFSYDVKMKEKGDIPEGYSVSREKKERFSLILESASTNQTSMYLCATQGGATAQHFGDGTRLSIL.

This sequence joins TRBV19 and TRBJ1-2; D is perhaps TRBD1 (5 bases). Trimming pared 2 bases from V and 4 bases from J, leaving 17 bases between. This CDR3 has 16 amino acids. The germline gives CDR1 LNHDA, CDR2 SQIVND (reference sequence). The CDR3 spells CASSISGAAGGYGYTF. CDR3 nucleotides: TGTGCCAGTAGTATAAGCGGGGCAGCCGGAGGCTATGGCTACACCTTC.

This chain connects TRBV19 to TRBJ2-3; TRBD2 aligns across 10 bases. CDR1 is LNHDA, CDR2 SQIVND, per germline (reference sequence). This CDR3 has 13 residues. The V gene end was trimmed by 8 bases and the J gene end by 2 bases; junction bases not matched to a gene: 1. CDR3 residues: CASGLAATDTQYF. CDR3 in DNA: TGTGCCAGTGGACTAGCGGCCACAGATACGCAGTATTTT.

The CDR3 coding sequence is TGTGCCAGCAGTGACTGGACAGGGATCGGCTACACCTTC. Translated, it gives CASSDWTGIGYTF. V is TRBV6-4 and J is TRBJ1-2; TRBD1 matches 8 bases. Germline values: CDR1 MRHNA, CDR2 SNTAGT. V shed 1 base, J shed 8 bases, and the junction held 3 bases outside the gene matches. This CDR3 region has 13 residues.